A selection of T cell receptor beta chains follows, all from one sample in a study of cytomegalovirus exposure and HLA in healthy donors. Assay used: immunoSEQ multiplex PCR; TCRdb lists only in-frame clones, some missing. The top ten clones hold around 1.2% of a sample with around 200,000 clones, roughly three quarters of them seen once. Sequencing was carried out using PBMCs. The receptors derive from a woman aged 25 to 39 in good health and CMV-seronegative. The CDR3 runs from the conserved cysteine through the conserved F or W. D genes are given only for firm matches. Expanded clones are given a class, and other clones once, few, many or no size at all.

v_gene,d_gene,abundance,j_gene,CDR3nt,CDR3aa
TRBV29-1,TRBD1,.,TRBJ1-2,TGCAGCGGGGGACAGGGCTTGCTGGATGGCTACACCTTC,CSGGQGLLDGYTF
TRBV5-1,TRBD1,.,TRBJ1-1,TGCGCCAGCAGCTTGAGGACAGGGGCGTCGGAAACTGAAGCTTTCTTT,CASSLRTGASETEAFF
TRBV28,TRBD1,.,TRBJ1-1,TGTGCCAGCAGCCACCGATCGACAGGGGAGACTGAAGCTTTCTTT,CASSHRSTGETEAFF
TRBV7-3,.,.,TRBJ2-7,TGTGCCAGCAGCCCCCTCGCCGCCGGTAAGCAGTACTTC,CASSPLAAGKQYF
TRBV5-6,TRBD2,.,TRBJ2-3,TGTGCCAGCAGCCTAGCGCTAGCGGGAGGGTCAGATACGCAGTATTTT,CASSLALAGGSDTQYF
TRBV4-2,.,.,TRBJ2-7,TGTGCCAGCAGTCGTAATACCGGGACGGACAGCTCCTACGAGCAGTACTTC,CASSRNTGTDSSYEQYF
TRBV6-5,.,.,TRBJ1-2,TGTGCCAGCAGTCCCCAGACAGGCTATGGCTACACCTTC,CASSPQTGYGYTF
TRBV7-2,TRBD2,.,TRBJ2-7,TGTGCCAGCAGCTCCCAGGCGGGAGGGCCCTACGAGCAGTACTTC,CASSSQAGGPYEQYF
TRBV7-3,.,.,TRBJ2-5,TGTGCCAGCAGCTTGTCAGGACGGGGGGAGACCCAGTACTTC,CASSLSGRGETQYF
TRBV4-1,.,few,TRBJ2-7,TGCGCCAGCAGCCTAGCCGTCACGGGCTCCTACGAGCAGTACTTC,CASSLAVTGSYEQYF
TRBV6-1,.,few,TRBJ1-5,TGTGCCAGCAGTGAAGTCCACAGGACGAGCAATCAGCCCCAGCATTTT,CASSEVHRTSNQPQHF
TRBV7-8,TRBD2,.,TRBJ2-7,TGTGCCAGCAGCTTCGCCACTAGCGGGACCTTTCTCTACGAGCAGTACTTC,CASSFATSGTFLYEQYF
TRBV2,.,few,TRBJ1-3,TGTGCCAGCAGTCCTAGCCATTCTGGAAACACCATATATTTT,CASSPSHSGNTIYF
TRBV7-2,.,once,TRBJ1-2,TGTGCCAGCCAGCGCCGTTATGGCTACACCTTC,CASQRRYGYTF
TRBV6-5,.,.,TRBJ2-7,TGTGCCAGCGGGGGCCGTCACTACGAGCAGTACTTC,CASGGRHYEQYF
TRBV2,TRBD1,.,TRBJ1-3,TGTGCCAGCAGTAGACAGGGTGGGTTCGTATCTGGAAACACCATATATTTT,CASSRQGGFVSGNTIYF
TRBV7-2,.,.,TRBJ2-7,TGTGCCAGCAGCTTAGAGGTTAGGGGTCTGAACGAGCAGTACTTC,CASSLEVRGLNEQYF
TRBV29-1,TRBD1,once,TRBJ1-1,TGCAGCGTAGGACAGGTGAACACTGAAGCTTTCTTT,CSVGQVNTEAFF
TRBV11-2,.,.,TRBJ2-3,TGTGCCAGCAGCCCCCCAAGTAGAGAGATGAACACAGATACGCAGTATTTT,CASSPPSREMNTDTQYF
TRBV2,.,.,TRBJ2-7,TGTGCCAGCAGGGCAACGGGACTGGGCTCCTACGAGCAGTACTTC,CASRATGLGSYEQYF
TRBV4-2,TRBD2,.,TRBJ2-7,TGTGCCAGCAGCCGGGTTAGCGGGAGGTCTACGAGCTCCTACGAGCAGTACTTC,CASSRVSGRSTSSYEQYF
TRBV18,.,few,TRBJ2-7,TGTGCCAGCTCACCCCCGGGGACCTACGAGCAGTACTTC,CASSPPGTYEQYF
TRBV6-5,.,.,TRBJ2-7,TGTGCCAGCACCAGGACTAGGGGGTGGGAGCAGTACTTC,CASTRTRGWEQYF
TRBV7-2,TRBD1,many,TRBJ1-2,TGTGCCAGCAGCTCCGGGACAGGGGATGGCTACACCTTC,CASSSGTGDGYTF
TRBV30,TRBD2,once,TRBJ2-3,TGTGCCTGGACGGGACTAGCGGTCGATACGCAGTATTTT,CAWTGLAVDTQYF
TRBV6-1,.,few,TRBJ2-7,TGTGCCAGCAATCCGACACCAACCTACGAGCAGTACTTC,CASNPTPTYEQYF
TRBV14,TRBD1,.,TRBJ2-7,TGTGCCAGCAGCCAAGAAGAGGGGACAGGGAAGGGCGAGCAGTACTTC,CASSQEEGTGKGEQYF
TRBV27,.,.,TRBJ2-3,TGTGCCAGCAGTCCAAACCCTATCAGAGGTGATACGCAGTATTTT,CASSPNPIRGDTQYF
TRBV5-6,.,.,TRBJ2-1,TGTGCCAGCAGCCTCACCGGGAACTACAATGAGCAGTTCTTC,CASSLTGNYNEQFF
TRBV15,TRBD2,once,TRBJ2-7,TGTGCCACCAGCACCGAGCGGGGGCCCGCCTACGAGCAGTACTTC,CATSTERGPAYEQYF
TRBV5-4,.,.,TRBJ2-1,TGTGCCAGCAGCTTGGGACAGGCTGCCTACAATGAGCAGTTCTTC,CASSLGQAAYNEQFF
TRBV6-7,.,once,TRBJ2-3,TGTGCCAGCAGTCCATCTCTTCTTGTGAGACTGACCACAGATACGCAGTATTTT,CASSPSLLVRLTTDTQYF
TRBV7-3,.,.,TRBJ2-7,TGTGCCAGCAGCTTGGGGCAGGGCACGTACGAGCAGTACTTC,CASSLGQGTYEQYF
TRBV6-1,.,once,TRBJ1-2,TGTGCCAGCAGTGTGGAGGGCTTTAACTATGGCTACACCTTC,CASSVEGFNYGYTF
TRBV19,.,.,TRBJ1-5,TGTGCCAGTAGTACCCCCCCGGACAGCCTTAGCAATCAGCCCCAGCATTTT,CASSTPPDSLSNQPQHF
TRBV9,.,.,TRBJ1-1,TGTGCCAGCAGCGTAGAGCGGTCCGGGGGAGCTTTCTTT,CASSVERSGGAFF
TRBV5-1,TRBD1,.,TRBJ2-3,TGCGCCAGCAGCTTGAGGGGACAGAGCACAGATACGCAGTATTTT,CASSLRGQSTDTQYF
TRBV7-9,TRBD2,once,TRBJ2-7,TGTGCCAGCAGCGCCCGACTAGCGGGACGCTACGAGCAGTACTTC,CASSARLAGRYEQYF
TRBV30,TRBD1,few,TRBJ1-2,TGTGCCTGGGCCCTCCACGGGACAGGGGATGGCTACACCTTC,CAWALHGTGDGYTF
TRBV18,TRBD1,once,TRBJ1-1,TGTGCCAGCTCACCGGACAGGGGAAAGTTGGCTTTCTTT,CASSPDRGKLAFF
TRBV11-2,.,.,TRBJ2-7,TGTGCCAGCAGCCGAATAGCCGACTACGAGCAGTACTTC,CASSRIADYEQYF
TRBV9,.,.,TRBJ1-3,TGTGCCAGCAGCGTAGAAATGGCAGGGCCTGGAAACACCATATATTTT,CASSVEMAGPGNTIYF